Each of the 15 T cell receptor beta chains below was sequenced from the same sample in a study of cytomegalovirus exposure and HLA in healthy donors. The PCR made use of 60 Vbeta and 13 Jbeta primers. The data were produced by immunoSEQ multiplex PCR, yet TCRdb's version contains in-frame clones alone and is incomplete. The repertoire holds roughly 200,000 clones, with about 70% as singletons. Sequenced: PBMCs. The receptors stem from a man aged 35-49 years in good health and CMV-seropositive.

V is TRBV27 and J is TRBJ2-3, with a weak D call TRBD2 (6 bases). The V end lost 3 bases, the J end lost 0 bases, and 13 bases lay between the germline ends. Germline V gene data show CDR1 as MNHEY and CDR2 as SMNVEV (reference sequence). This CDR3 has 16 amino acids. The CDR3 DNA reads TGTGCCAGCAGTTTGAGGAGGGGTGCTAGCACAGATACGCAGTATTTT. It encodes CASSLRRGASTDTQYF.

The chain couples TRBV27 to TRBJ2-7; 10 nucleotides match TRBD1. This CDR3 region has 15 residues. Germline loops: CDR1 MNHEY, CDR2 SMNVEV (reference sequence). Trimming removed 3 bases from V and 5 bases from J; junction bases left unmatched: 7. CDR3 sequence (DNA): TGTGCCAGCAGTTTGACAGGGGGCGCGTTAAACGAGCAGTACTTC. Translating it yields CASSLTGGALNEQYF.

This clone was counted only a few times. This chain joins TRBV10-3 and TRBJ2-3; possible D gene TRBD2, 5 bases. CDR1 ENHRY and CDR2 SYGVKD come from the germline V gene. V shed 0 bases and J shed 2 bases, with 6 bases lying between them. The CDR3 contains 14 residues. The CDR3 loop reads CAISESRVTDTQYF. CDR3 in DNA: TGTGCCATCAGTGAGTCGCGGGTCACAGATACGCAGTATTTT.

This clone was recorded only once. This chain uses TRBV6-1 with TRBJ2-3; D call uncertain. The V end was cut by 3 bases, the J end by 2 bases, with 3 bases between. The CDR3 is made up of 12 amino acids. Looked up from germline, CDR1 is MNHNS and CDR2 is SASEGT. CDR3 nucleotides: TGTGCCAGCAGTGATTACACAGATACGCAGTATTTT. Translation gives CASSDYTDTQYF.

There are a few counts of this clone. This chain links TRBV7-8 with TRBJ1-1; perhaps TRBD1 as D (5 bases). Germline V gene lookup returns CDR1 SGHVS and CDR2 FQNEAQ. The CDR3 covers 14 residues. Trimming removed 1 base at V and 2 bases at J, with 8 bases between. The CDR3 nucleotides are TGTGCCAGCAGCTTAGGAAGGGGAAACACTGAAGCTTTCTTT. Translation: CASSLGRGNTEAFF.

The V call is TRBV4-1, the J call TRBJ2-7, with D possibly matching TRBD2 (6 bases). The germline V gene has CDR1 MGHRA and CDR2 YSYEKL. V dropped 0 bases and J dropped 3 bases, with 15 bases sitting between them. The CDR3 has 16 amino acids. CDR3 residues: CASSQDREEGIYEQYF. Written as DNA, the CDR3 is TGCGCCAGCAGCCAAGATAGGGAGGAAGGAATCTACGAGCAGTACTTC.

The chain couples TRBV5-5 to TRBJ2-3; TRBD1 matches at 7 bases. Germline V gene sequence: CDR1 SGHKS, CDR2 YYEKEE (reference sequence). J was trimmed by 5 bases and V by 4 bases; bases with no gene match: 10. This CDR3 is 15 amino acids long. This chain's CDR3 is CASSLTGTEGDTQYF. The CDR3 nucleotides read TGTGCCAGCAGCCTCACCGGGACAGAGGGAGATACGCAGTATTTT.

V and J are TRBV19 and TRBJ1-1; 7 positions match TRBD1. The trim removed 9 bases at V and 3 bases at J, leaving 7 bases unmatched. Germline V gene sequence: CDR1 LNHDA, CDR2 SQIVND (reference sequence). This CDR3 region has 13 residues. The CDR3 reads CASRNQGDTEAFF. The CDR3 DNA reads as TGTGCCAGCAGGAATCAGGGGGACACTGAAGCTTTCTTT.

This clone was seen a few times. Here the CDR3 reads CASSSVAWGRQPQHF. For the CDR3, the DNA is TGTGCCAGCAGCTCCGTCGCTTGGGGGCGGCAGCCCCAGCATTTT. This rearrangement joins TRBV7-8 to TRBJ1-5, with D perhaps TRBD1 (6 bases). Between the trimmed V and J ends, which lost 4 bases and 7 bases, there was a span of 17 bases. Germline CDR1 and CDR2: SGHVS and FQNEAQ. The CDR3 contains 15 residues.

The chain uses TRBV6-5 and TRBJ2-2; the match to TRBD1 covers 7 bases. Germline assignment: CDR1 MNHEY and CDR2 SVGAGI. Trimming took 4 bases from V and 3 from J; bases not matched to a gene: 5. The length of the CDR3 is 15 residues. The CDR3 is CASSSGTVDTGELFF. The DNA of the CDR3 is TGTGCCAGCAGTTCCGGGACAGTGGACACCGGGGAGCTGTTTTTT.

The rearrangement links TRBV19 to TRBJ2-1; a weak D match, TRBD2 (7 bases). From germline, CDR1 is LNHDA and CDR2 SQIVND (reference sequence). CDR3 size: 15 residues. V gave up 6 bases and J gave up 4 bases, with 16 bases separating them. CDR3 protein: CASRRVGGGYNEQFF. CDR3 bases: TGTGCCAGTAGACGGGTAGGGGGGGGGTACAATGAGCAGTTCTTC.

The gene calls are TRBV6-5 and TRBJ2-7, with 8 bases identical to TRBD1. V was clipped by 5 bases and J by 6 bases; unmatched bases: 6. This CDR3 has 13 amino acids. From germline, CDR1 is MNHEY and CDR2 SVGAGI. This CDR3 reads CASSRTGFLEQYF. DNA for the CDR3: TGTGCCAGCAGTAGGACAGGGTTTCTCGAGCAGTACTTC.

This clone was seen once. The gene calls are TRBV5-1 and TRBJ2-4, with 13 positions matching TRBD2. Germline V gene sequence: CDR1 SGHRS, CDR2 YFSETQ. This CDR3 is built from 17 residues. Unmatched junction bases numbered 3, after V lost 3 bases and J lost 0 bases. In DNA, the CDR3 is TGCGCCAGCAGCTCTACTAGCGGGGGGGTAGCCAAAAACATTCAGTACTTC. Amino acid sequence: CASSSTSGGVAKNIQYF.

V is TRBV5-6 and J is TRBJ1-2, with D tentatively TRBD1 (6 bases). CDR1 and CDR2 from the germline V gene are SGHDT and YYEEEE. V lost 2 bases, J lost 8 bases, and 19 bases lay in between. CDR3 length equals 15 residues. CDR3 sequence: CASSFTTGQKPGYTF. DNA of the CDR3: TGTGCCAGCAGCTTTACTACGGGACAAAAACCCGGCTACACCTTC.

The chain carries TRBV2 and TRBJ2-5; no clear D. CDR3 size: 14 residues. V lost 7 bases to trimming and J lost 2 bases, with 14 bases between them. The germline V gene has CDR1 SNHLY and CDR2 FYNNEI. The CDR3 nucleotides are TGTGCCAGCACCCCACACAAGATTCAAGAGACCCAGTACTTC. Protein sequence: CASTPHKIQETQYF.